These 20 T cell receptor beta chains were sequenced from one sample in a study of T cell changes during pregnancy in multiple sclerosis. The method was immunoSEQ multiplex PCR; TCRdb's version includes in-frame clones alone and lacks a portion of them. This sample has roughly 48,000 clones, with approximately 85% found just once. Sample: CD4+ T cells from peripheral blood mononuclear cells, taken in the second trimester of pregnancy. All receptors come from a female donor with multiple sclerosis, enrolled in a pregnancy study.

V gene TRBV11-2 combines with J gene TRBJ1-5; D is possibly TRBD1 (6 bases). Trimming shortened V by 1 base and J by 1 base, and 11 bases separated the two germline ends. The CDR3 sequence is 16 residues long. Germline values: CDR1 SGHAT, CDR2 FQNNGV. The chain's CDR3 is CASSLVGGASNQPQHF. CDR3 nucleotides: TGTGCCAGCAGCTTAGTCGGGGGGGCAAGCAATCAGCCCCAGCATTTT.

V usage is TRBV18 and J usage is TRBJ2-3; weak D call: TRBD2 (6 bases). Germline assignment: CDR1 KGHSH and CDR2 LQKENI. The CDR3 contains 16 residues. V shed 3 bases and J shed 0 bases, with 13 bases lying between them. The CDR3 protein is CASSPVGEASTDTQYF. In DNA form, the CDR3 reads TGTGCCAGCTCACCGGTGGGGGAGGCTAGCACAGATACGCAGTATTTT.

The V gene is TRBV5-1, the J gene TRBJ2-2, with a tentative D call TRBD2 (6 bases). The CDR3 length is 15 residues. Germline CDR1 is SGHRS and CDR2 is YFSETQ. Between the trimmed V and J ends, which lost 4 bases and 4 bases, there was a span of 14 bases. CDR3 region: CASSETTRFTGELFF. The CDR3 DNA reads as TGCGCCAGCAGCGAAACGACTAGGTTCACCGGGGAGCTGTTTTTT.

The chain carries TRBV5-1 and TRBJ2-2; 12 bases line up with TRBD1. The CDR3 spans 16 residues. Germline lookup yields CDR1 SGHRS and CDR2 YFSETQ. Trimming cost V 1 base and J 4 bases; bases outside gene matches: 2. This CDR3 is CASSLWGQGATGELFF. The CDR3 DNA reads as TGCGCCAGCAGCTTGTGGGGACAGGGGGCCACCGGGGAGCTGTTTTTT. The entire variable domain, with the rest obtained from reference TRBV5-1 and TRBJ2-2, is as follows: KAGVTQTPRYLIKTRGQQVTLSCSPISGHRSVSWYQQTPGQGLQFLFEYFSETQRNKGNFPGRFSGRQFSNSRSEMNVSTLELGDSALYLCASSLWGQGATGELFFGEGSRLTVL.

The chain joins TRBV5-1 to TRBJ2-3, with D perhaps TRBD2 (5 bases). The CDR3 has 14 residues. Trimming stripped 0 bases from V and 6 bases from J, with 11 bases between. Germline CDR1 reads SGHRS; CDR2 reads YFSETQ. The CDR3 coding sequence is TGCGCCAGCAGCTTGGCGTTAGCGTCGGATACGCAGTATTTT. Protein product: CASSLALASDTQYF.

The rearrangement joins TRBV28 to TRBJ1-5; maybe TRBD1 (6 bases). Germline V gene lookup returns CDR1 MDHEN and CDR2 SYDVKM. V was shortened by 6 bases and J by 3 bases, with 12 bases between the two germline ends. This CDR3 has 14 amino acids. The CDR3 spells CASRLDRNNQPQHF. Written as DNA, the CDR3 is TGTGCCAGCAGACTGGACAGAAACAATCAGCCCCAGCATTTT.

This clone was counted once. CDR3 loop: CASSFSGGARETQYF. The CDR3 nucleotides are TGTGCCAGCAGCTTTTCCGGGGGGGCTAGGGAGACCCAGTACTTC. This sequence joins TRBV7-9 and TRBJ2-5; 8 bases match TRBD2. CDR1 is SEHNR and CDR2 is FQNEAQ in the germline V gene (reference sequence). The V segment lost 3 bases and the J segment 5 bases; nucleotides outside the gene matches: 8. The CDR3 is 15 amino acids.

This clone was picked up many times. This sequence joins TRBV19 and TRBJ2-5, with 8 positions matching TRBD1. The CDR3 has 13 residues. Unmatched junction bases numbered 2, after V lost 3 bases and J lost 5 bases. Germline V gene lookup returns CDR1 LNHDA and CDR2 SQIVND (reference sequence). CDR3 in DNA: TGTGCCAGTAGTATCGGGGACAGGGAGACCCAGTACTTC. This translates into CASSIGDRETQYF.

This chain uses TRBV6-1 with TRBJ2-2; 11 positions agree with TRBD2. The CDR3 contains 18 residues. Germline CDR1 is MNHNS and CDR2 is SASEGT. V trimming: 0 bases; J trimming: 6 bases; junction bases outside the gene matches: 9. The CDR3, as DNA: TGTGCCAGCAGTGAAGCAATGATCCTAGCGGGAGGCGCCGGGGAGCTGTTTTTT. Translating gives CASSEAMILAGGAGELFF.

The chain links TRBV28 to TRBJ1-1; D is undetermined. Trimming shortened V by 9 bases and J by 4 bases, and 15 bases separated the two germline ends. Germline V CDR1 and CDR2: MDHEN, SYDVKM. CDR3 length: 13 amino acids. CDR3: CARIRAGSTEAFF. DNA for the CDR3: TGTGCCAGAATCCGGGCGGGGTCCACTGAAGCTTTCTTT.

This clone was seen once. The CDR3 region has the DNA TGTGCCAGCAGTTCCGACAGGGTGGGCAATCAGCCCCAGCATTTT. This codes for CASSSDRVGNQPQHF. The chain uses TRBV6-6 and TRBJ1-5; 7 bases agree with TRBD1. The ends lost 4 bases at V and 2 bases at J; junction bases unmatched: 5. CDR3 length: 15 amino acids. Germline-derived CDR1 and CDR2 are MNHNY and SVGAGI (reference sequence).

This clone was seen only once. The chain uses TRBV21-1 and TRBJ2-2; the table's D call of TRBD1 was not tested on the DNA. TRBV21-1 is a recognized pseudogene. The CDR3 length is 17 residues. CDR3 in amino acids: CAIPFRDRGSYTGELFF. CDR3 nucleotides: TGTGCCATCCCTTTTCGGGACAGGGGTTCGTACACCGGGGAGCTGTTTTTT.

This chain's CDR3 is CASSKGRENTEAFF. CDR3 DNA sequence: TGTGCCAGCTCGAAGGGGAGGGAGAACACTGAAGCTTTCTTT. The V call is TRBV7-2, the J call TRBJ1-1; TRBD1 might be the D (5 bases). CDR3 size: 14 residues. Germline CDR1 SGHTA, CDR2 FQGNSA. V shed 8 bases and J shed 1 base, with 14 bases lying between them.

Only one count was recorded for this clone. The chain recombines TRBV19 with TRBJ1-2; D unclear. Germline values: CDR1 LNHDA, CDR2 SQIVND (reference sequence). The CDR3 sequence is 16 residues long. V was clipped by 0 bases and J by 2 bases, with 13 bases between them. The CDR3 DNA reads TGTGCCAGTAGTATAGACAGGCTCACCACGAACTATGGCTACACCTTC. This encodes CASSIDRLTTNYGYTF.

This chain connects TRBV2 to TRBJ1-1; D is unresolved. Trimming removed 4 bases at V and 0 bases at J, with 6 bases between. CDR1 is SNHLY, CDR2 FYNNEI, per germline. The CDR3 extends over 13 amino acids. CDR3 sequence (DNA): TGTGCCAGCAGTGGTGAGGTGAACACTGAAGCTTTCTTT. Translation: CASSGEVNTEAFF. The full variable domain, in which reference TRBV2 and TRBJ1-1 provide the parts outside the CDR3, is EPEVTQTPSHQVTQMGQEVILRCVPISNHLYFYWYRQILGQKVEFLVSFYNNEISEKSEIFDDQFSVERPDGSNFTLKIRSTKLEDSAMYFCASSGEVNTEAFFGQGTRLTVV.

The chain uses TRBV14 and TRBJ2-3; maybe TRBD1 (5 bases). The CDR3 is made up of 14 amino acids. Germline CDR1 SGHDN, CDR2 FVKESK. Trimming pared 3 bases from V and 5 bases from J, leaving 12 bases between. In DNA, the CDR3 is TGTGCCAGCAGCCATAGACAGTACAAAGATACGCAGTATTTT. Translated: CASSHRQYKDTQYF.

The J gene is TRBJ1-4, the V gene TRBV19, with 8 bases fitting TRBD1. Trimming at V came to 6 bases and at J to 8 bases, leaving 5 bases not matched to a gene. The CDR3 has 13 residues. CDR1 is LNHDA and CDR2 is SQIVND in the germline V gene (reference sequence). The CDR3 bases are TGTGCCAGTAGCGACAGGGGTGACGAAAAACTGTTTTTT. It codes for CASSDRGDEKLFF.

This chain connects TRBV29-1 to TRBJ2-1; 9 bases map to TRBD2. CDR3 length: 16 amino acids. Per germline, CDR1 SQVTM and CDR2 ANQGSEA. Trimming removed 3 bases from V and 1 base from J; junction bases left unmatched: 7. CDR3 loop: CSVEIASGISYNEQFF. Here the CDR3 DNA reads TGCAGCGTTGAGATCGCTAGCGGGATATCCTACAATGAGCAGTTCTTC.

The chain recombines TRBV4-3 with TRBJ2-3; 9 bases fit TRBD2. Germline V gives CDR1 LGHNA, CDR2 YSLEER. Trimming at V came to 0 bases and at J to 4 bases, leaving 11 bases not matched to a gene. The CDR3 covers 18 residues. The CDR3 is CASSQEFGTSLSSDTQYF. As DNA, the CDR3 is TGCGCCAGCAGCCAAGAATTCGGGACTAGCCTCAGTTCAGATACGCAGTATTTT.

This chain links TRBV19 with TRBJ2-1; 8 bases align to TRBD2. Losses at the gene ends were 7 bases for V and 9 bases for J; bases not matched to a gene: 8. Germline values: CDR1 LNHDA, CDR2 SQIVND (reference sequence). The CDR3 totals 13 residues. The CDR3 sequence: CASKVREGSEQFF. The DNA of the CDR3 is TGTGCCAGTAAAGTCCGGGAGGGCAGTGAGCAGTTCTTC. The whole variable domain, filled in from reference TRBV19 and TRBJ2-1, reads DGGITQSPKYLFRKEGQNVTLSCEQNLNHDAMYWYRQDPGQGLRLIYYSQIVNDFQKGDIAEGYSVSREKKESFPLTVTSAQKNPTAFYLCASKVREGSEQFFGPGTRLTVL.